This TCR beta chain came from a study of T cells in Graves' hyperthyroidism and ophthalmopathy. Germline lookup yields CDR1 LNHDA and CDR2 SQIVND (reference sequence). Trimming took off 4 bases at V and 6 bases at J, with 22 bases between the two ends. This CDR3 contains 17 residues. Amplification of TCR beta CDR3 regions was performed using RNA transcripts as template. The TCR CDR3 first-round RT-PCR relied on the HTBI primer set. TCRdb fed the multiplex PCR reads into MiXCR, producing one record per CDR3 protein. The table lists about 600,000 distinct CDR3 sequences, around 14% of them singletons, with 7% to 9% in the top ten.

The chain couples TRBV19 to TRBJ1-5, with D possibly TRBD1 on 5 matching bases. The receptor was isolated from a young woman with Graves' ophthalmopathy. Material for sequencing was blood. The CDR3 coding sequence is TGTGCCAGTAGTACGAACTCCGGGACCGATGGGGGTCAGCCCCAGCATTTT. Its translation is CASSTNSGTDGGQPQHF.